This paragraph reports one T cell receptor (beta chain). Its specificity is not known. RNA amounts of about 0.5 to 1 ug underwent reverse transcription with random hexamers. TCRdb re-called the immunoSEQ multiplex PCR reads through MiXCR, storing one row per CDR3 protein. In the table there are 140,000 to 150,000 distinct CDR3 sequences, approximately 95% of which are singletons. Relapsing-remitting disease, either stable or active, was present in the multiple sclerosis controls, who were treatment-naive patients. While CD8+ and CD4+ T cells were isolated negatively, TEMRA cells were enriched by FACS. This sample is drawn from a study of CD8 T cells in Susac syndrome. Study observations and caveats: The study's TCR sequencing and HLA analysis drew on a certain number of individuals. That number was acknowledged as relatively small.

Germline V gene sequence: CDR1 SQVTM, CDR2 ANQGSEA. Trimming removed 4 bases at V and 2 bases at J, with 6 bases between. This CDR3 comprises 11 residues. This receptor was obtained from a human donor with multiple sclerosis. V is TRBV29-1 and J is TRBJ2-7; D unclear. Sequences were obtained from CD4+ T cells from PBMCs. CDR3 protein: CSVVGTYEQYF. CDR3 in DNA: TGCAGCGTTGTAGGGACCTACGAGCAGTACTTC.